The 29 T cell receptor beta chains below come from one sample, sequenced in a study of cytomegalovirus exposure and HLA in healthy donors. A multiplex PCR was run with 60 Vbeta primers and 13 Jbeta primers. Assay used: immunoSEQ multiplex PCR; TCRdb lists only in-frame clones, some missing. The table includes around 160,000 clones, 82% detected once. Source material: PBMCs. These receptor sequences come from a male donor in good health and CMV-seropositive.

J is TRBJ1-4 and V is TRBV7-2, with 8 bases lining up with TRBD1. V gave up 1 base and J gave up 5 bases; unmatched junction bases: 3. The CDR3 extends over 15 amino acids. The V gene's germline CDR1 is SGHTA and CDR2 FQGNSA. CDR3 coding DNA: TGTGCCAGCAGCTTAGGTCGACAGGGGAATGAAAAACTGTTTTTT. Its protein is CASSLGRQGNEKLFF.

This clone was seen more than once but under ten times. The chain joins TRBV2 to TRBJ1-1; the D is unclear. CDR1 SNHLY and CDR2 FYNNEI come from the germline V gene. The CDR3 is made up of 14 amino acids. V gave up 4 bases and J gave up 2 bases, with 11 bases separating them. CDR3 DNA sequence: TGTGCCAGCAGTGGTTTGAACAGAAACACTGAAGCTTTCTTT. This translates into CASSGLNRNTEAFF.

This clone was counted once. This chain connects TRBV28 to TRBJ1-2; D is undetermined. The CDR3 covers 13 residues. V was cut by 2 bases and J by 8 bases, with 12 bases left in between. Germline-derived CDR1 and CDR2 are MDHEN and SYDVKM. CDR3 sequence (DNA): TGTGCCAGCAGTTTACGGGTCCATCGGGGCTACACCTTC. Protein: CASSLRVHRGYTF.

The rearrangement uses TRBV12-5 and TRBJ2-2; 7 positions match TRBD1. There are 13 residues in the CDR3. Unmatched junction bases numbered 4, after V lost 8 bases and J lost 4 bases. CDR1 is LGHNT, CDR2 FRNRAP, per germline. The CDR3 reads CASKGAGTGELFF. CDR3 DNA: TGTGCTAGTAAGGGGGCGGGCACCGGGGAGCTGTTTTTT.

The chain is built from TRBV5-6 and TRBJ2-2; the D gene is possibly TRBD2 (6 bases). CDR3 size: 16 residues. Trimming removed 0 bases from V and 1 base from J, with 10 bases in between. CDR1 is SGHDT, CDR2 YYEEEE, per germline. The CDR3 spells CASSLVAGRNTGELFF. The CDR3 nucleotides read TGTGCCAGCAGCTTGGTGGCGGGAAGGAACACCGGGGAGCTGTTTTTT.

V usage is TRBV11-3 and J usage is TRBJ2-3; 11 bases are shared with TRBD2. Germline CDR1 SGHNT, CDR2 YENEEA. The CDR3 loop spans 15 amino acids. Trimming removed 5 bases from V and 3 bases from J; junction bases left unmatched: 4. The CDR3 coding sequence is TGTGCCAGCAGCGTTCCTAGCGGGAGGACAGATACGCAGTATTTT. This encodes CASSVPSGRTDTQYF.

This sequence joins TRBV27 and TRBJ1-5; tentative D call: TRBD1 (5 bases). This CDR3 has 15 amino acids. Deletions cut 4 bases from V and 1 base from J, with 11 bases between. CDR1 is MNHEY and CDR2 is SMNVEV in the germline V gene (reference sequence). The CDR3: CASSSPAGSNQPQHF. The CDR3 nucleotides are TGTGCCAGCAGTTCCCCGGCAGGGAGCAATCAGCCCCAGCATTTT.

CDR3 bases: TGTGCCAGCAGTGATTTCCGGGAGGCCACTGAAGCTTTCTTT. This codes for CASSDFREATEAFF. The chain joins TRBV6-5 to TRBJ1-1, with no clear D. Trimming left V 5 bases short and J 4 bases short, with 14 bases between. Germline CDR1 is MNHEY and CDR2 is SVGAGI. The CDR3 is made up of 14 amino acids.

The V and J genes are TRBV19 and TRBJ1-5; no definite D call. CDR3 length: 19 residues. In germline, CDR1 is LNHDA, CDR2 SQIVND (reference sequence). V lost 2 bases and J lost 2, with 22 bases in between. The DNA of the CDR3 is TGTGCCAGTAGTATAAATTTCCCTAGCGGACTAGAAGGCAATCAGCCCCAGCATTTT. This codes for CASSINFPSGLEGNQPQHF.

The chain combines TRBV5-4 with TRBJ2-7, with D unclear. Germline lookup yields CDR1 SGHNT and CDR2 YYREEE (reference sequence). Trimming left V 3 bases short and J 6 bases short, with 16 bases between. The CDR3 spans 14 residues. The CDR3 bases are TGTGCCAGCAGCTCCGGGTATGAGGTGATCGAGCAGTACTTC. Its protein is CASSSGYEVIEQYF.

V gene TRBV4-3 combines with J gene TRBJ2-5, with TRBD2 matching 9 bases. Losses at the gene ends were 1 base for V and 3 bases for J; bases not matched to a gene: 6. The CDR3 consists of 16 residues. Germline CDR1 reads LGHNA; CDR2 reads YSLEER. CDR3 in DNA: TGCGCCAGCAGCCAAGGGGGGGCTAGCGGGGAAGAGACCCAGTACTTC. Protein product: CASSQGGASGEETQYF.

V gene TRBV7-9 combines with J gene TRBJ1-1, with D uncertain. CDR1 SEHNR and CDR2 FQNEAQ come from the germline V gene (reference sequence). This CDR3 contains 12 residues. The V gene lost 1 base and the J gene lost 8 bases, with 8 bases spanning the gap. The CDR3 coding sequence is TGTGCCAGCAGCTTAGGAGTTCGGGAAGCTTTCTTT. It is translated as CASSLGVREAFF.

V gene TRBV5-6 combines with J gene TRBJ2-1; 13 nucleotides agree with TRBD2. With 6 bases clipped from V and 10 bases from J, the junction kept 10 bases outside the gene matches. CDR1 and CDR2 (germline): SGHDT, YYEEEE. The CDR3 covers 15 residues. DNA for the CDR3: TGTGCCAGCACCAACGGACTAGCGGGAGTGGGGGAGCAGTTCTTC. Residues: CASTNGLAGVGEQFF.

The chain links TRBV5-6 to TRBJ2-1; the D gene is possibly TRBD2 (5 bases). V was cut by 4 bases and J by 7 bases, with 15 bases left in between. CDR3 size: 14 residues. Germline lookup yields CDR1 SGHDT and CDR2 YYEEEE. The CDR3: CASSRGRGPNEQFF. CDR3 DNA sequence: TGTGCCAGCAGCAGAGGTCGAGGGCCGAATGAGCAGTTCTTC.

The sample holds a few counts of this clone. CDR3 sequence reads: CAWSRRERTGGGYTF. The CDR3 DNA sequence: TGTGCCTGGAGCCGCCGAGAGAGGACAGGGGGTGGCTACACCTTC. The rearrangement uses TRBV30 and TRBJ1-2, with TRBD1 identical over 10 bases. The germline V gene has CDR1 GTSNPN and CDR2 SVGIG (reference sequence). The CDR3 is 15 amino acids. V shed 3 bases and J 7 bases; nucleotides not matched to a gene: 11.

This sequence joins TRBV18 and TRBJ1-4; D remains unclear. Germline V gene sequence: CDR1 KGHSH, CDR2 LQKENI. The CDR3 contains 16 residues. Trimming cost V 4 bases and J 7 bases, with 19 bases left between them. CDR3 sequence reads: CASSRPTSFPSEKLFF. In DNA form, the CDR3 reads TGTGCCAGCTCACGCCCAACGTCCTTTCCCAGTGAAAAACTGTTTTTT.

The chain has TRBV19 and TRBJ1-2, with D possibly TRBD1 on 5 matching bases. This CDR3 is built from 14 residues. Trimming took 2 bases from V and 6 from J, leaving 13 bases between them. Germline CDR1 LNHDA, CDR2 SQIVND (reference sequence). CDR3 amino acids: CASSIQAGINGYTF. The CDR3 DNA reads TGTGCCAGTAGTATACAGGCAGGGATAAATGGCTACACCTTC.

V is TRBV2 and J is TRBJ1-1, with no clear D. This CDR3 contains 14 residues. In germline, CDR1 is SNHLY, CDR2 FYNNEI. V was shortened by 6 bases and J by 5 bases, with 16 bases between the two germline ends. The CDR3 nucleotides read TGTGCCAGCAGCGTAACAGCTTCCCAAACTGAAGCTTTCTTT. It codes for CASSVTASQTEAFF.

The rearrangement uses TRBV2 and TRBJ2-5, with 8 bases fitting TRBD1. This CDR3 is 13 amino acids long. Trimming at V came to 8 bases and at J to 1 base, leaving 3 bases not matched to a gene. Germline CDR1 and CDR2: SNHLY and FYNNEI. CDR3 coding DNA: TGTGCCAGCGGGGACAGGCTCCAAGAGACCCAGTACTTC. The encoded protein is CASGDRLQETQYF.

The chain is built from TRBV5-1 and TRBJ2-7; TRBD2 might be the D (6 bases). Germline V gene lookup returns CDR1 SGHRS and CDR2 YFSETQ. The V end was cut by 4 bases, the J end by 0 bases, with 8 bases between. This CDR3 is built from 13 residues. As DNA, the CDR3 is TGCGCCAGCAGCACGGGGGTCTCCTACGAGCAGTACTTC. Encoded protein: CASSTGVSYEQYF. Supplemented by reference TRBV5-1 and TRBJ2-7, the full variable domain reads KAGVTQTPRYLIKTRGQQVTLSCSPISGHRSVSWYQQTPGQGLQFLFEYFSETQRNKGNFPGRFSGRQFSNSRSEMNVSTLELGDSALYLCASSTGVSYEQYFGPGTRLTVT.

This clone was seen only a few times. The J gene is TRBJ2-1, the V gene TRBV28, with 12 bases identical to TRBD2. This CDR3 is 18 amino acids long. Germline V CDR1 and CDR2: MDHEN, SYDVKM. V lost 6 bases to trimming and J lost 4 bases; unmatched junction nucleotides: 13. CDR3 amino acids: CASSLIRLAGGRYNEQFF. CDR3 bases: TGTGCCAGCAGCCTGATCCGCCTAGCGGGAGGGCGGTACAATGAGCAGTTCTTC.

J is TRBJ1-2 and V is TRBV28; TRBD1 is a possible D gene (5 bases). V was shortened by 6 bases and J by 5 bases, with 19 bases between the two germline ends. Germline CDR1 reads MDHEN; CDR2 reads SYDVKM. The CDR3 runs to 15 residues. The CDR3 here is CASSLPGGDSYGYTF. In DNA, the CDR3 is TGTGCCAGCAGCCTTCCAGGAGGGGATTCGTATGGCTACACCTTC.

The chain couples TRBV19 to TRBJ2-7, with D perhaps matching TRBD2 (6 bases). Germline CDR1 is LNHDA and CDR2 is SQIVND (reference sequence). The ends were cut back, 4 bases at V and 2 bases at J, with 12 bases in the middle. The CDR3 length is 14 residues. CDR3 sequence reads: CASSRRETTYEQYF. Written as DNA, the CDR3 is TGTGCCAGTAGTAGGAGGGAGACTACCTACGAGCAGTACTTC.

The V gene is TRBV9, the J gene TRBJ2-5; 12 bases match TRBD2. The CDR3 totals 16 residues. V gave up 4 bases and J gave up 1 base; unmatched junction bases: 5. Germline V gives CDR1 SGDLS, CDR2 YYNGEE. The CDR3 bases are TGTGCCAGCAGCATCACTAGCGGGGGGCGCCAAGAGACCCAGTACTTC. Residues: CASSITSGGRQETQYF. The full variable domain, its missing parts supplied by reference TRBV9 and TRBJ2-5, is DSGVTQTPKHLITATGQRVTLRCSPRSGDLSVYWYQQSLDQGLQFLIQYYNGEERAKGNILERFSAQQFPDLHSELNLSSLELGDSALYFCASSITSGGRQETQYFGPGTRLLVL.

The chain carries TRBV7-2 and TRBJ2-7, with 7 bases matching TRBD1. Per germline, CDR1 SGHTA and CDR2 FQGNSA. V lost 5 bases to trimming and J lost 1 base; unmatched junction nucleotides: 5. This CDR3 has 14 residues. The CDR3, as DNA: TGTGCCAGCAGCCCACAGGGACAGTCCTACGAGCAGTACTTC. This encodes CASSPQGQSYEQYF.

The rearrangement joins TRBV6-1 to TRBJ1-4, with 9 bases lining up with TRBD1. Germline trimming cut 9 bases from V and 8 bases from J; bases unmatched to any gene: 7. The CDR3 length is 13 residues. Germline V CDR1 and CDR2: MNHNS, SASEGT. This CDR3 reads CASAQGAGEKLFF. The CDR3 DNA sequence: TGTGCCAGTGCACAGGGGGCAGGGGAAAAACTGTTTTTT.

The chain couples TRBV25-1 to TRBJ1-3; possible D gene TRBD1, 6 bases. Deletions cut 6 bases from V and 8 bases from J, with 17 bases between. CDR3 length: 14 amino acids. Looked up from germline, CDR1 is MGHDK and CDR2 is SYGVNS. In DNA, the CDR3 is TGTGCCAGCAGCCCCGAGGGGGTTCGAGACACCATATATTTT. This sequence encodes CASSPEGVRDTIYF.

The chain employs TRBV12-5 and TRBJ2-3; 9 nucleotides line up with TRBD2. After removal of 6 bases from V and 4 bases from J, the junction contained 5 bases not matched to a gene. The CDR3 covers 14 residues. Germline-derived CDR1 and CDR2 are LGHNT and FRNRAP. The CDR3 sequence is CASGLAGWSDTQYF. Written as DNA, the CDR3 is TGTGCTAGTGGCCTAGCGGGGTGGTCAGATACGCAGTATTTT.

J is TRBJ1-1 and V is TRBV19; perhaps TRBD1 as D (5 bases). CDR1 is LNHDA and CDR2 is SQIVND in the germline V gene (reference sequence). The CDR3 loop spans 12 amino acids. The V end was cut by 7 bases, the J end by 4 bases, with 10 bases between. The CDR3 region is CASTSGGTEAFF. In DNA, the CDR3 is TGTGCCAGTACCTCCGGGGGCACTGAAGCTTTCTTT.